A selection of T cell receptor beta chains follows, all from one sample in a study of cytomegalovirus exposure and HLA in healthy donors. The method was immunoSEQ multiplex PCR; TCRdb's version includes in-frame clones alone and lacks a portion of them. The sample includes about 130,000 clones, around 78% of them seen just once. The sample comprised PBMCs. These receptor sequences come from a female donor in good health and CMV-seropositive. Both conserved end residues are part of each CDR3. Clone sizes are given selectively: once, few, many, or a class where the clone is expanded.

clone_size v_call cdr3_aa
once TRBV5-4 CASTSGTGVTGELFF
NA TRBV7-8 CASSLKLAGGEAGELFF
once TRBV28 CASSLAGVSNSPLHF
NA TRBV23-1 CASSQSAGLVEQYF
NA TRBV6-4 CASSTGQENTEAFF
NA TRBV19 CASSPDTDYGYTF
NA TRBV5-4 CASSFSDMNTEAFF
NA TRBV5-4 CASSELAGIADTQYF
NA TRBV27 CASSWTGVSQPQHF
NA TRBV29-1 CSVESQGGAPQHF
NA TRBV5-5 CASSPDGVNTEAFF
NA TRBV5-1 CASSFHGTANSGNTIYF
NA TRBV9 CASSVVRGEQFF
once TRBV7-9 CASQLSRGTDTQYF
few TRBV28 CASSWTGGNQPQHF
NA TRBV11-1 CASSLGRLYEQYF
NA TRBV6-1 CASSVMLAATNEQFF
few TRBV19 CASDPGGRGADTQYF
NA TRBV7-3 CASSQQGGETQYF
NA TRBV19 CASSIATSGVGTDTQYF
NA TRBV7-8 CASSFGPLAQVYEQYF
few TRBV14 CASSQDPRYPGKMDTEAFF
NA TRBV29-1 CSVTQGLGGNQPQHF
NA TRBV6-5 CASRRSGGVETQYF
NA TRBV30 CAWSVGVTVIQETQYF
NA TRBV28 CASSFRQVSNQPQHF
NA TRBV7-9 CASAYNEQFF
NA TRBV11-2 CASSPGTGGEKLFF
few TRBV7-9 CASSKGGTEAFF
few TRBV7-2 CASRAAGVPLEQYF
NA TRBV6-5 CASSYSQGVETQYF
NA TRBV15 CATSQRGNEKLFF
few TRBV5-1 CASSNKGQGLAKNIQYF
NA TRBV9 CASSVGGGGQYTGELFF
NA TRBV6-5 CASSYGTGVEQYF
NA TRBV28 CASSLLIANYGYTF
NA TRBV7-9 CASSQRTGYGYTF
few TRBV29-1 CSVQGKLGTEAFF
NA TRBV15 CATSRDISRTDTQYF
NA TRBV5-1 CASRFDRGEAFF
NA TRBV27 CASSLSSQYNEQFF
NA TRBV9 CASSVAVNSPLHF
NA TRBV5-1 CASSLGDRGHLGAFF
NA TRBV9 CASSVASYNEQFF
few TRBV4-1 CASSQDLRTGGDSPLHF
NA TRBV12-2 CASRLGTAWGNSPLHF
NA TRBV2 CASSEDRDSYEQYF
NA TRBV28 CASSLPPGQGDEQYF
NA TRBV5-4 CASSLGQGADSPLHF
NA TRBV5-1 CASSLGPSGGNTGELFF
NA TRBV28 CASSFVTGSYNEQFF
NA TRBV18 CASSPVQNTGELFF
NA TRBV4-1 CASSQGQGPNDEQFF
many TRBV6-1 CASSEAAAHSGNTIYF
NA TRBV21-1 CASSKEAQLPANTGELFF
NA TRBV27 CASSGQGLQPQHF
NA TRBV9 CASSTGDETQYF
NA TRBV6-5 CASSTGVSTDTQYF